The 10 T cell receptor beta chains listed next were all sequenced from one sample in a study of cytomegalovirus exposure and HLA in healthy donors. PCR was performed using 60 Vbeta and 13 Jbeta primers. Using immunoSEQ multiplex PCR, the repertoire was profiled, and TCRdb retains in-frame clones only, with some absent. The table includes about 120,000 clones, over 65% detected once. Sequencing used PBMCs. These receptor sequences come from a woman between 40 and 55 years old in good health and CMV-seropositive.

V and J are TRBV4-3 and TRBJ1-1, with D possibly being TRBD1 (6 bases). Trimming took off 2 bases at V and 1 base at J, with 11 bases between the two ends. CDR3 length equals 15 residues. CDR1 LGHNA and CDR2 YSLEER come from the germline V gene. The CDR3 DNA reads as TGCGCCAGCAGCCAAACACAGGGCAAGAACACTGAAGCTTTCTTT. Its protein product is CASSQTQGKNTEAFF.

V and J are TRBV7-2 and TRBJ1-2; 7 nucleotides match TRBD1. The V and J ends lost 1 base and 3 bases, in that order; junction bases with no gene match: 2. The CDR3 totals 14 residues. CDR1 and CDR2 (germline): SGHTA, FQGNSA. CDR3 coding DNA: TGTGCCAGCAGCTTAGGAACAGGGGACTATGGCTACACCTTC. Encoded protein: CASSLGTGDYGYTF.

V and J are TRBV5-4 and TRBJ1-1, with D possibly matching TRBD1 (5 bases). The CDR3 is 15 amino acids. With 1 base removed from V and 5 bases from J, the gap between germline ends came to 15 bases. In germline, CDR1 is SGHNT, CDR2 YYREEE (reference sequence). CDR3 nucleotide sequence: TGTGCCAGCAGCTTGTCTACAGGCCTGGGGACTGAAGCTTTCTTT. Translated, it gives CASSLSTGLGTEAFF.

This clone appeared a few times. This chain uses TRBV21-1 with TRBJ2-7; TRBD1 is the table's D call and was not checked against the DNA. TRBV21-1 is tagged as a pseudogene. This CDR3 spans 14 amino acids. The CDR3 DNA follows: TGTGCCAGCAGCAGGGACAACAGGAGCTCCGAGCAGTACTTC. It encodes CASSRDNRSSEQYF.

The chain has TRBV5-1 and TRBJ1-4; 8 bases align to TRBD1. The ends lost 4 bases at V and 8 bases at J; junction bases unmatched: 10. In germline, CDR1 is SGHRS, CDR2 YFSETQ. The CDR3 covers 15 residues. This CDR3 reads CASSPRTGTGEKLFF. The DNA for the CDR3 is TGCGCCAGCAGCCCGAGGACAGGGACGGGGGAAAAACTGTTTTTT.

The chain couples TRBV6-4 to TRBJ2-1; weak D call: TRBD2 (5 bases). The CDR3 has 15 amino acids. The germline V gene encodes CDR1 MRHNA and CDR2 SNTAGT. The V gene lost 4 bases and the J gene lost 10 bases, with 20 bases spanning the gap. The CDR3 is CASSGLSGAFGEQFF. In DNA form, the CDR3 reads TGTGCCAGCAGTGGGCTAAGCGGAGCCTTCGGGGAGCAGTTCTTC.

V usage is TRBV27 and J usage is TRBJ1-2; the match to TRBD1 covers 7 bases. Trimming at V came to 3 bases and at J to 4 bases, leaving 8 bases not matched to a gene. CDR3 length: 15 residues. Per the germline V gene, CDR1 is MNHEY and CDR2 is SMNVEV (reference sequence). Here the CDR3 DNA reads TGTGCCAGCAGTTTGGGACAGCCATATTTCTATGGCTACACCTTC. The encoded protein is CASSLGQPYFYGYTF.

The chain has TRBV9 and TRBJ1-5, with 8 bases lining up with TRBD1. The germline V gene encodes CDR1 SGDLS and CDR2 YYNGEE. This CDR3 is 14 amino acids long. V lost 5 bases to trimming and J lost 6 bases; unmatched junction nucleotides: 7. The CDR3 here is CASRGTGLGQPQHF. CDR3 DNA sequence: TGTGCCAGCAGGGGGACAGGCCTGGGTCAGCCCCAGCATTTT.

The J gene is TRBJ2-7, the V gene TRBV5-4, with 7 positions matching TRBD1. CDR3 length equals 14 residues. CDR1 and CDR2 (germline): SGHNT, YYREEE (reference sequence). With 4 bases clipped from V and 5 bases from J, the junction kept 9 bases outside the gene matches. CDR3 sequence: CASSNRDRWDEQYF. CDR3 sequence (DNA): TGTGCCAGCAGCAACCGGGACAGATGGGACGAGCAGTACTTC. Looking up the rest from reference TRBV5-4 and TRBJ2-7 gives the full variable domain: ETGVTQSPTHLIKTRGQQVTLRCSSQSGHNTVSWYQQALGQGPQFIFQYYREEENGRGNFPPRFSGLQFPNYSSELNVNALELDDSALYLCASSNRDRWDEQYFGPGTRLTVT.

The chain couples TRBV10-3 to TRBJ2-2; tentatively, D is TRBD2 (6 bases). Looked up from germline, CDR1 is ENHRY and CDR2 is SYGVKD. The length of the CDR3 is 15 residues. V was shortened by 5 bases and J by 2 bases, with 12 bases between the two germline ends. CDR3 in amino acids: CAISNRGINTGELFF. For the CDR3, the DNA is TGTGCCATCAGTAACCGGGGGATAAACACCGGGGAGCTGTTTTTT.